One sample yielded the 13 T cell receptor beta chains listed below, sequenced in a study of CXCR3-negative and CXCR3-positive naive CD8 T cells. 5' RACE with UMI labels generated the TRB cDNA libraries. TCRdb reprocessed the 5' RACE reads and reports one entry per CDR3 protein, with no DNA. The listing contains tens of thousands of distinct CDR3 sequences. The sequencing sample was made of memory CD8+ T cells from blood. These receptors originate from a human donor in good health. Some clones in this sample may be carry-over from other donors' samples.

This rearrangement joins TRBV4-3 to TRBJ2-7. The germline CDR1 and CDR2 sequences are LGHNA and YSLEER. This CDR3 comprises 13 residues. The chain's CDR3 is CASSQDPDFEQYF.

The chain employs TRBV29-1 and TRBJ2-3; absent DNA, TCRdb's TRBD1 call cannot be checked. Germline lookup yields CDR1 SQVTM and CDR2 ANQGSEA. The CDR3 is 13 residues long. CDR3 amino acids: CSVTTGWTDTQYF.

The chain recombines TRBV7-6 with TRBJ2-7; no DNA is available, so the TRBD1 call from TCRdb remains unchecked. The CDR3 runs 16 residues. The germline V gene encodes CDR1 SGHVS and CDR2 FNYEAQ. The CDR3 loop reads CASSLSGGLVSYEQYF.

This CDR3 is CSAPPSAGLKNTQYF. This chain uses TRBV20-1 with TRBJ2-3; absent DNA, TCRdb's TRBD2 call cannot be checked. The germline V gene encodes CDR1 DFQATT and CDR2 SNEGSKA (reference sequence). This CDR3 spans 15 amino acids.

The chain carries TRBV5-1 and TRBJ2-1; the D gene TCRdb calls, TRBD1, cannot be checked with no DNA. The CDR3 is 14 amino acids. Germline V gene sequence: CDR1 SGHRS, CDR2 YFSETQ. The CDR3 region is CASTGSWAYNEQFF.

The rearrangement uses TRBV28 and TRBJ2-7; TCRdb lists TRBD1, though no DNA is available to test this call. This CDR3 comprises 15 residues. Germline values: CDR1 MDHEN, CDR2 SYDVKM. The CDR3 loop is CASSFNRDRGPEQYF.

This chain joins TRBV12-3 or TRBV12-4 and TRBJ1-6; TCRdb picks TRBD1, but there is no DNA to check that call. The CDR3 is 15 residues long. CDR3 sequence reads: CASRLGQDYNSPLHF.

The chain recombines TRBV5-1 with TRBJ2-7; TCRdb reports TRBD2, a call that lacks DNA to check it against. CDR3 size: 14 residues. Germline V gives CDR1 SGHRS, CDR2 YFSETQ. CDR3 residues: CASSLASGVGEQYF.

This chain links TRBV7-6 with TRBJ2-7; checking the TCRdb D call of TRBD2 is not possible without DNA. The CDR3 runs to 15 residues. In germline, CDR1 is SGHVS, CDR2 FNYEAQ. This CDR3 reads CASSLEERGAGEQYF.

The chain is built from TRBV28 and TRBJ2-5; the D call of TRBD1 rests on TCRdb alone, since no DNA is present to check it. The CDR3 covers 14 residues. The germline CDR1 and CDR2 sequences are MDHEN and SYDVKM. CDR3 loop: CASSTTGNQETQYF. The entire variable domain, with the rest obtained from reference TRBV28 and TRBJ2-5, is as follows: DVKVTQSSRYLVKRTGEKVFLECVQDMDHENMFWYRQDPGLGLRLIYFSYDVKMKEKGDIPEGYSVSREKKERFSLILESASTNQTSMYLCASSTTGNQETQYFGPGTRLLVL.

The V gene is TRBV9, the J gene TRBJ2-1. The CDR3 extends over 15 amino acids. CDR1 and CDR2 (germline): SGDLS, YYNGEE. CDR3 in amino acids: CASSVGGERHNEQFF.

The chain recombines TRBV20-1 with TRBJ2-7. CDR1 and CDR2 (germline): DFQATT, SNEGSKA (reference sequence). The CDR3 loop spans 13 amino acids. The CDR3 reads CSARESSSYEQYF.

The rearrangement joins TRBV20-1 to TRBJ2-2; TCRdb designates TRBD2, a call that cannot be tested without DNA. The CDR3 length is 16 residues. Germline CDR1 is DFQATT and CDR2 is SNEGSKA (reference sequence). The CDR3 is CSALVQAGRNTGELFF.